This TCR beta chain was captured by sequencing in a study of blood T cell repertoires in COVID-19. At the level of the study: The analysed material was cDNA or gDNA that came from T cells, B-cell-depleted T cells, or PBMCs.

Participants, about 18 to 90 years old, spanned 25 or so US areas. Participants' own reports of clinical history determined their cohort assignment. Original analysis: Amplification from reference gene primers served as the basis for estimated nucleated cell counts. TCRdb keeps only in-frame clones here, not all; method: immunoSEQ multiplex PCR. V, J and clone size reflect that table, while D and trimming were determined from the DNA. This sample has roughly 280,000 clones, with 85% to 90% found just once. Germline V lookup: CDR1 SGDLS, CDR2 YYNGEE. The length of the CDR3 is 14 residues. Trimming took 4 bases from V and 5 from J; bases not matched to a gene: 5. This clone was found once.

This sequence joins TRBV9 and TRBJ2-7; 11 nucleotides match TRBD1. The sequence was obtained from a woman aged 25 to 39 with acute COVID-19. Sequenced input: PBMCs or T cells enriched from blood (not recorded which). This CDR3 is CASSPGQGADEQYF. The CDR3 bases are TGTGCCAGCAGCCCCGGACAGGGGGCGGACGAGCAGTACTTC.